These 12 T cell receptor beta chains were all obtained from the same sample, sequenced in a study of blood T cell repertoires in COVID-19. TCRdb's copy holds only in-frame clones and misses some; the assay was immunoSEQ multiplex PCR. The sample includes about 250,000 clones, 85% to 90% of them seen just once. The sample was PBMCs or T cells enriched from blood (not recorded which). These receptors were taken from a man in his forties who had recovered from COVID-19.

Only a few counts were recorded for this clone. The chain uses TRBV23-1 and TRBJ1-2, with a weak D call TRBD1 (6 bases). TRBV23-1 has ORF status, its function being uncertain. Trimming stripped 11 bases from V and 2 bases from J, with 15 bases between. The CDR3 has 13 residues. CDR3 sequence reads: CAPVPDRNYGYTF. For the CDR3, the DNA is TGCGCCCCAGTCCCGGACAGAAACTATGGCTACACCTTC.

This clone is a singleton in its sample. The rearrangement joins TRBV12-5 to TRBJ1-2, with 7 nucleotides matching TRBD1. The germline gives CDR1 LGHNT, CDR2 FRNRAP. The CDR3 is 22 residues long. V trimming: 6 bases; J trimming: 2 bases; junction bases outside the gene matches: 30. CDR3 in DNA: TGTGCTAGTGGACGGGGATTGGTTTTATCCAGACAGGGTACATGGACCAACTATGGCTACACCTTC. Its translation: CASGRGLVLSRQGTWTNYGYTF.

CDR3 protein: CASSVLQGSGANVLTF. The CDR3 nucleotides read TGTGCCAGTAGTGTCCTACAGGGGTCTGGGGCCAACGTCCTGACTTTC. V is TRBV19 and J is TRBJ2-6; the match to TRBD1 covers 7 bases. This CDR3 has 16 amino acids. V was pared by 5 bases and J by 1 base, with 5 bases of the junction left unmatched. Germline V gives CDR1 LNHDA, CDR2 SQIVND (reference sequence).

J is TRBJ2-7 and V is TRBV10-3; 8 bases map to TRBD1. Trimming at V came to 4 bases and at J to 3 bases, leaving 2 bases not matched to a gene. In germline, CDR1 is ENHRY, CDR2 SYGVKD. The CDR3 contains 13 residues. Here the CDR3 DNA reads TGTGCCATCAGTGTACAGGGGGGCTACGAGCAGTACTTC. Protein sequence: CAISVQGGYEQYF.

The chain is built from TRBV13 and TRBJ2-3, with a tentative D call TRBD2 (6 bases). CDR1 and CDR2 (germline): PRHDT, FYEKMQ (reference sequence). The CDR3 is 14 amino acids. V lost 2 bases, J lost 6 bases, and 12 bases lay in between. The CDR3 region has the DNA TGTGCCAGCAGCTTAATTAGCGGTGGGGATACGCAGTATTTT. It translates to CASSLISGGDTQYF.

This chain joins TRBV7-3 and TRBJ1-4; possibly TRBD1 for D (5 bases). Looked up from germline, CDR1 is SGHTA and CDR2 is FQGTGA. Trimming took off 5 bases at V and 8 bases at J, with 18 bases between the two ends. This CDR3 spans 15 amino acids. The CDR3 region is CASSPGGGIGEKLFF. In DNA, the CDR3 is TGTGCCAGCAGCCCGGGGGGAGGAATCGGGGAAAAACTGTTTTTT.

The chain combines TRBV7-2 with TRBJ1-2, with D perhaps matching TRBD1 (6 bases). The V and J ends lost 1 base and 8 bases respectively, with 11 bases between them. This CDR3 is built from 13 residues. From germline, CDR1 is SGHTA and CDR2 FQGNSA. The CDR3 here is CASSLDRVWGYTF. The CDR3, as DNA: TGTGCCAGCAGCTTAGACAGGGTCTGGGGCTACACCTTC.

The chain has TRBV28 and TRBJ2-7, with D possibly matching TRBD2 (6 bases). Trimming removed 9 bases from V and 7 bases from J, with 16 bases in between. The CDR3 is 12 amino acids. Germline V gene sequence: CDR1 MDHEN, CDR2 SYDVKM. The CDR3: CASISGVEEQYF. The CDR3 DNA is TGTGCCAGTATATCGGGGGTCGAGGAGCAGTACTTC.

The CDR3 loop is CAWSGGRGNTIYF. The DNA of the CDR3 is TGTGCCTGGAGCGGGGGGCGGGGAAACACCATATATTTT. This chain uses TRBV30 with TRBJ1-3; possibly TRBD1 for D (6 bases). CDR1 is GTSNPN, CDR2 SVGIG, per germline (reference sequence). V was clipped by 3 bases and J by 4 bases, with 10 bases between them. The CDR3 sequence is 13 residues long.

This clone came up once. The junction departs from the called germline gene at one end, perhaps through a read error. The rearrangement uses TRBV4-3 and TRBJ2-5, with 12 bases aligning to TRBD2. Looked up from germline, CDR1 is LGHNA and CDR2 is YSLEER. This CDR3 region has 18 residues. CDR3 nucleotides: TGCGCCAGCAGACAAGATTATGGGCTAGCGGGGGGGGCAGAGACCCAGTACTTC. Amino acids: CASRQDYGLAGGAETQYF.

Many counts were recorded for this clone. V usage is TRBV4-2 and J usage is TRBJ2-7, with 7 bases aligning to TRBD1. V was clipped by 0 bases and J by 4 bases; unmatched bases: 3. The germline gives CDR1 LGHNA, CDR2 YNFKEQ. The CDR3 extends over 14 amino acids. The CDR3 nucleotides read TGTGCCAGCAGCCAAGAGACAGGGCGATACGAGCAGTACTTC. Translated, it gives CASSQETGRYEQYF.

The CDR3 DNA reads as TGCGCCAGCAGCCAGCAACCGGGACACCTTAATGAAAAACTGTTTTTT. Translation: CASSQQPGHLNEKLFF. The chain carries TRBV4-3 and TRBJ1-4, with D possibly matching TRBD1 (6 bases). Trimming stripped 3 bases from V and 4 bases from J, with 15 bases between. The CDR3 is 16 residues long. Germline V lookup: CDR1 LGHNA, CDR2 YSLEER.